This T cell receptor beta chain was profiled in a study of molecular identifiers for immune sequencing clone quantification. TCRdb itself ran the PCR reads through MiXCR, one entry per CDR3 protein. Here the sample spans approximately 320,000 distinct CDR3 sequences, 24% being singletons. In germline, CDR1 is ENHRY, CDR2 SYGVKD. The CDR3 contains 13 residues. V was trimmed by 4 bases and J by 4 bases, leaving 11 bases between them. The origin of this receptor is a human donor in good health. Some libraries in this study had Jurkat cell RNA spiked in. The chain employs TRBV10-3 and TRBJ2-7; perhaps TRBD1 as D (6 bases). Sequencing used naive CD8+ T cells from blood, with Jurkat cell RNA spiked in. Subset meaning: FACS-sorted CD8+CD4-CCR7+CD45RA+ naive T cells. CDR3 sequence (DNA): TGTGCCATCAGTGGGGGGCTTAAGTACGAGCAGTACTTC. This encodes CAISGGLKYEQYF.